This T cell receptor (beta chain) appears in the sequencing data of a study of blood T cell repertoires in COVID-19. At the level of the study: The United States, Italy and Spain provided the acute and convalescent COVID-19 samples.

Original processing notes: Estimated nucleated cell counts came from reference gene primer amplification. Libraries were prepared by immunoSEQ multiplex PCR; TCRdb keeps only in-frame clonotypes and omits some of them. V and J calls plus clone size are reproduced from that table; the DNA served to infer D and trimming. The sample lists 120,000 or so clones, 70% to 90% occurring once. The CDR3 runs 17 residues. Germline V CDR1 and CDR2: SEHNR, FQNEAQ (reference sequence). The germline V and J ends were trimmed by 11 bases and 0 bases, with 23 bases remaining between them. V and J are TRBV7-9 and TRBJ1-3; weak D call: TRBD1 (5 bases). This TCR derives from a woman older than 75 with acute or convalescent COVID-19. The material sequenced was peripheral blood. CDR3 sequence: CARWGGAIGDSGNTIYF. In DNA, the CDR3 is TGTGCCCGATGGGGGGGTGCAATCGGAGACTCTGGAAACACCATATATTTT.